This passage covers 22 T cell receptor beta chains from one sample sequenced in a study of blood T cell repertoires in COVID-19. Produced via immunoSEQ multiplex PCR; TCRdb's table is partial and in-frame only. The sample shows about 60,000 clones, roughly 87% of them seen only once. Sequenced input: peripheral blood. These receptors were taken from a human donor with acute or convalescent COVID-19. The donor label of this sample is uncertain.

This clone was counted between two and nine times. This sequence joins TRBV19 and TRBJ2-2, with TRBD2 identical over 7 bases. The germline CDR1 and CDR2 sequences are LNHDA and SQIVND (reference sequence). The CDR3 loop spans 14 amino acids. V lost 7 bases to trimming and J lost 4 bases; unmatched junction nucleotides: 6. The CDR3 bases are TGTGCCAGTAAGGGAGGGGCCGGCACCGGGGAGCTGTTTTTT. Translating gives CASKGGAGTGELFF.

This chain uses TRBV10-3 with TRBJ2-6; 7 positions match TRBD1. With 4 bases clipped from V and 0 bases from J, the junction kept 3 bases outside the gene matches. The CDR3 has 16 amino acids. Germline V gene sequence: CDR1 ENHRY, CDR2 SYGVKD. The CDR3 is CAISADRFSGANVLTF. CDR3 DNA: TGTGCCATCAGTGCGGACAGGTTCTCTGGGGCCAACGTCCTGACTTTC.

CDR3 in amino acids: CATSRAGTESNYGYTF. CDR3 DNA sequence: TGTGCCACCAGCAGAGCCGGGACAGAGTCTAACTATGGCTACACCTTC. This chain connects TRBV15 to TRBJ1-2; TRBD1 aligns across 7 bases. Germline CDR1 and CDR2: LNHNV and YYDKDF (reference sequence). V was clipped by 1 base and J by 0 bases; unmatched bases: 5. There are 16 residues in the CDR3. The full variable domain, in which reference TRBV15 and TRBJ1-2 provide the parts outside the CDR3, is DAMVIQNPRYQVTQFGKPVTLSCSQTLNHNVMYWYQQKSSQAPKLLFHYYDKDFNNEADTPDNFQSRRPNTSFCFLDIRSPGLGDTAMYLCATSRAGTESNYGYTFGSGTRLTVV.

The chain carries TRBV5-1 and TRBJ2-4, with D possibly TRBD2 on 6 matching bases. The CDR3 sequence is 17 residues long. The germline gives CDR1 SGHRS, CDR2 YFSETQ. Trimming shortened V by 5 bases and J by 6 bases, and 24 bases separated the two germline ends. For the CDR3, the DNA is TGCGCCAGCAGTGCGGGTCGGTTGGCGGGGCAGGGAAACATTCAGTACTTC. This sequence encodes CASSAGRLAGQGNIQYF. The full variable domain, in which reference TRBV5-1 and TRBJ2-4 provide the parts outside the CDR3, is KAGVTQTPRYLIKTRGQQVTLSCSPISGHRSVSWYQQTPGQGLQFLFEYFSETQRNKGNFPGRFSGRQFSNSRSEMNVSTLELGDSALYLCASSAGRLAGQGNIQYFGAGTRLSVL.

The chain's CDR3 is CASSFHPGQGGSGQETQYF. CDR3 bases: TGTGCCAGCAGTTTTCATCCGGGACAGGGAGGTTCGGGGCAAGAGACCCAGTACTTC. The chain links TRBV27 to TRBJ2-5; TRBD1 agrees at 9 bases. Germline CDR1 MNHEY, CDR2 SMNVEV (reference sequence). Trimming took 3 bases from V and 2 from J; bases not matched to a gene: 16. This CDR3 has 19 amino acids.

The V gene is TRBV7-6, the J gene TRBJ1-1; 12 bases are a match to TRBD1. The CDR3 is made up of 17 amino acids. J gave up 4 bases and V 5 bases, and 11 bases lay outside the gene matches. From germline, CDR1 is SGHVS and CDR2 FNYEAQ. CDR3 protein: CASSLRGQGASSTEAFF. In nucleotides, the CDR3 is TGTGCCAGCAGCCTTAGGGGACAGGGGGCAAGTAGCACTGAAGCTTTCTTT.

The sample holds one count of this clone. The V gene is TRBV5-1, the J gene TRBJ2-1; D is perhaps TRBD2 (6 bases). This CDR3 comprises 15 residues. CDR1 and CDR2 from the germline V gene are SGHRS and YFSETQ. V was trimmed by 2 bases and J by 1 base, leaving 10 bases between them. CDR3 nucleotide sequence: TGCGCCAGCAGCTTTAACGGGGGATCCTACAATGAGCAGTTCTTC. It translates to CASSFNGGSYNEQFF.

The chain couples TRBV7-2 to TRBJ1-5; TRBD1 matches 10 bases. This CDR3 region has 15 residues. Per germline, CDR1 SGHTA and CDR2 FQGNSA. Trimming removed 5 bases from V and 3 bases from J; junction bases left unmatched: 4. The CDR3 DNA is TGTGCCAGCAGCCGGGACAGGGGTTACAATCAGCCCCAGCATTTT. This translates into CASSRDRGYNQPQHF. The full variable domain, with the rest looked up from reference TRBV7-2 and TRBJ1-5, is GAGVSQSPSNKVTEKGKDVELRCDPISGHTALYWYRQSLGQGLEFLIYFQGNSAPDKSGLPSDRFSAERTGGSVSTLTIQRTQQEDSAVYLCASSRDRGYNQPQHFGDGTRLSIL.

This clone appeared once. This sequence joins TRBV4-2 and TRBJ1-2; D gene uncertain. Germline V CDR1 and CDR2: LGHNA, YNFKEQ. V was clipped by 0 bases and J by 4 bases, with 12 bases between them. The CDR3 consists of 15 residues. CDR3 sequence (DNA): TGTGCCAGCAGCCAAGATAGTCCCCGATTCTATGGCTACACCTTC. This gives the protein CASSQDSPRFYGYTF.

Here the CDR3 DNA reads TGTGCCAGCAGCCGACGACTGGGAGCATACAATCAGCCCCAGCATTTT. This gives the protein CASSRRLGAYNQPQHF. This chain connects TRBV6-2 or TRBV6-3 to TRBJ1-5; the D is unclear. Looked up from germline, CDR1 is MNHEY and CDR2 is SVGEGT. This CDR3 comprises 16 residues. V dropped 6 bases and J dropped 3 bases, with 18 bases sitting between them.

V is TRBV7-9 and J is TRBJ1-2; tentative D call: TRBD1 (6 bases). This CDR3 is 16 amino acids long. Germline CDR1 is SEHNR and CDR2 is FQNEAQ (reference sequence). The ends were cut back, 3 bases at V and 4 bases at J, with 18 bases in the middle. The CDR3 region has the DNA TGTGCCAGCAGCTTGGTCGGCGGGTTAGGGGGCTATGGCTACACCTTC. Residues: CASSLVGGLGGYGYTF.

J is TRBJ2-2 and V is TRBV10-1; no clear D. CDR3 length: 12 amino acids. V dropped 0 bases and J dropped 9 bases, with 5 bases sitting between them. Germline-derived CDR1 and CDR2 are WNHNN and SYGVQD (reference sequence). CDR3 amino acids: CASSESGRELFF. The CDR3 nucleotides are TGCGCCAGCAGTGAGTCGGGCCGGGAGCTGTTTTTT.

J is TRBJ1-5 and V is TRBV2; 7 bases line up with TRBD1. V shed 8 bases, J shed 0 bases, and the junction held 7 bases outside the gene matches. This CDR3 has 15 amino acids. In germline, CDR1 is SNHLY, CDR2 FYNNEI. The CDR3 sequence is CASVGGTDSNQPQHF. In nucleotides, the CDR3 is TGTGCCAGCGTGGGTGGGACAGATAGCAATCAGCCCCAGCATTTT. The complete variable domain, with remaining parts taken from reference TRBV2 and TRBJ1-5, reads EPEVTQTPSHQVTQMGQEVILRCVPISNHLYFYWYRQILGQKVEFLVSFYNNEISEKSEIFDDQFSVERPDGSNFTLKIRSTKLEDSAMYFCASVGGTDSNQPQHFGDGTRLSIL.

V usage is TRBV5-1 and J usage is TRBJ1-1; no clear D gene. The V and J ends lost 5 bases and 2 bases respectively, with 13 bases between them. The germline V gene encodes CDR1 SGHRS and CDR2 YFSETQ. The length of the CDR3 is 14 residues. CDR3 nucleotide sequence: TGCGCCAGCAGTCACGGACGGGGAAACACTGAAGCTTTCTTT. Protein sequence: CASSHGRGNTEAFF.

The rearrangement uses TRBV28 and TRBJ2-5, with D possibly being TRBD2 (7 bases). This CDR3 is built from 17 residues. The germline V and J ends were trimmed by 4 bases and 5 bases, with 23 bases remaining between them. Germline assignment: CDR1 MDHEN and CDR2 SYDVKM. CDR3: CASSSARTRGFLETQYF. In DNA, the CDR3 is TGTGCCAGCAGTTCGGCCCGGACTAGGGGGTTTCTTGAGACCCAGTACTTC.

The gene calls are TRBV5-6 and TRBJ2-1; D is unclear. Trimming cost V 6 bases and J 2 bases, with 12 bases left between them. Germline values: CDR1 SGHDT, CDR2 YYEEEE. The CDR3 is 14 residues long. The chain's CDR3 is CASNFLSAYNEQFF. The CDR3, as DNA: TGTGCCAGCAACTTCTTATCTGCCTACAATGAGCAGTTCTTC.

This rearrangement joins TRBV28 to TRBJ1-2; TRBD1 matches at 9 bases. The CDR3 is made up of 14 amino acids. The germline CDR1 and CDR2 sequences are MDHEN and SYDVKM. V dropped 6 bases and J dropped 4; count of bases not matched to a gene: 6. The CDR3 reads CASRTQGASYGYTF. The CDR3, as DNA: TGTGCCAGCAGAACACAGGGGGCGAGCTATGGCTACACCTTC.

The chain has TRBV7-8 and TRBJ2-7, with D possibly TRBD2 on 6 matching bases. Trimming pared 2 bases from V and 3 bases from J, leaving 14 bases between. Germline V gene lookup returns CDR1 SGHVS and CDR2 FQNEAQ. CDR3 length: 15 amino acids. CDR3 DNA: TGTGCCAGCAGCTTAAACGGGGGAGAAAGCTACGAGCAGTACGTC. Protein sequence: CASSLNGGESYEQYV.

The J gene is TRBJ1-2, the V gene TRBV29-1; no reliable D call. The CDR3 covers 12 residues. CDR1 and CDR2 (germline): SQVTM, ANQGSEA. V gave up 7 bases and J gave up 0 bases, with 9 bases separating them. The DNA for the CDR3 is TGCAGCGGCTCTGGCCCTAACTATGGCTACACCTTC. This sequence encodes CSGSGPNYGYTF.

The chain carries TRBV7-2 and TRBJ2-5; 7 positions match TRBD2. The CDR3 loop spans 13 amino acids. The trim removed 5 bases at V and 7 bases at J, leaving 7 bases unmatched. The germline V gene encodes CDR1 SGHTA and CDR2 FQGNSA. The CDR3 sequence is CASSPLSGGTQYF. DNA for the CDR3: TGTGCCAGCAGCCCCCTGTCGGGGGGGACCCAGTACTTC.

The genes are TRBV7-9 and TRBJ2-7; 10 bases map to TRBD1. There are 14 residues in the CDR3. The germline CDR1 and CDR2 sequences are SEHNR and FQNEAQ (reference sequence). V was clipped by 1 base and J by 4 bases; unmatched bases: 1. CDR3: CASSLGQGAYEQYF. As DNA, the CDR3 is TGTGCCAGCAGCTTAGGACAGGGGGCTTACGAGCAGTACTTC.

This clone was seen only once. The chain has TRBV11-1 and TRBJ1-2; TRBD1 is a possible D gene (5 bases). CDR3 length equals 13 residues. V lost 3 bases, J lost 5 bases, and 10 bases lay in between. Germline loops: CDR1 SGHAT, CDR2 FQDESV (reference sequence). The CDR3 region is CASSFRGGYGYTF. In DNA, the CDR3 is TGTGCCAGCAGCTTCCGGGGGGGTTATGGCTACACCTTC.